This TCR beta chain appears in the sequencing data of a study of low-dose radiotherapy and immunotherapy resistance in tumors. At the level of the study: Treatment consisted of nivolumab 240 mg every two weeks and ipilimumab 1 mg/kg every six weeks, given intravenously to patients.

CDR3 length: 17 residues. V gave up 1 base and J gave up 3 bases, with 17 bases separating them. CDR1 and CDR2 (germline): SGHDN, FVKESK. With TRAV- and TRBV-specific primers, first-strand cDNA was made, covering the alpha and beta chains. The PCR that amplified TCRs ran for 20 cycles, relying on a constant-region primer and a V-primer adapter. TCRdb re-called the reads with MiXCR, one entry per CDR3 protein. This table holds some 100,000 distinct CDR3 sequences, around 20% found once. In its sample, this clonotype was seen many times. Regarding time point: after trial treatment. Treatment specified: LDRT plus nivolumab, ipilimumab, low-dose cyclophosphamide and aspirin (RACIN trial). Treatment combined nivolumab, ipilimumab, aspirin, low-dose cyclophosphamide and low-dose radiotherapy in a dose-escalation trial.

The TCR originated in a male donor with prostate cancer. The specimen was PBMCs, collected after low-dose radiotherapy plus immunotherapy. V and J are TRBV14 and TRBJ2-3, with D maybe TRBD2 (5 bases). The CDR3 is CASSQAPQRGYTDTQYF. DNA of the CDR3: TGTGCCAGCAGCCAAGCCCCCCAGCGCGGGTATACAGATACGCAGTATTTT.